This T cell receptor beta chain was captured by sequencing in a study of blood T cell repertoires in COVID-19. Study at large: T cells, B-cell-depleted T cells, or PBMCs supplied cDNA or gDNA.

Germline loops: CDR1 SGHVS, CDR2 FQNEAQ. The CDR3 runs 14 residues. Trimming removed 3 bases at V and 5 bases at J, with 12 bases between. Individuals aged about 18 to 90 years were recruited from fewer than 30 US areas. The table came from immunoSEQ multiplex PCR; TCRdb's copy has only in-frame clones and leaves some out. The repertoire includes around 340,000 clones, around 85% of them detected once, and roughly 4% sits in the top ten. The chain links TRBV7-8 to TRBJ2-3; a possible D gene is TRBD2 (6 bases). The sequenced material came from PBMCs or T cells enriched from blood (not recorded which). The origin of this receptor is a woman aged 40 to 50 with acute COVID-19. The CDR3 is CASSFGGRKDTQYF. The CDR3 DNA follows: TGTGCCAGCAGCTTTGGGGGGAGGAAAGATACGCAGTATTTT.